The next 27 T cell receptor beta chains were all read from a single sample in a study of read filtering for tumor transcriptome and immune sequencing. From about 400 ng of RNA, a library with molecular barcoded alpha/delta and beta/gamma adaptors was made. TCRdb analysed the reads with MiXCR anew, one entry per CDR3 protein. This sample has 85,000 to 100,000 distinct CDR3 sequences, with 20% to 25% found just once. Sequenced sample: a population of CD138-negative cells sorted from bone marrow. The source of these receptors is a donor at least 40 years old with multiple myeloma.

This clonotype was detected many times. The rearrangement links TRBV20-1 to TRBJ1-5, with unresolved D. Germline CDR1 reads DFQATT; CDR2 reads SNEGSKA (reference sequence). Trimming pared 7 bases from V and 1 base from J, leaving 8 bases between. CDR3 size: 12 residues. DNA for the CDR3: TGCAGTGTGGAGGGAAGCAATCAGCCCCAGCATTTT. This sequence encodes CSVEGSNQPQHF.

This chain uses TRBV7-9 with TRBJ1-5, with 8 positions matching TRBD1. With 5 bases clipped from V and 9 bases from J, the junction kept 6 bases outside the gene matches. The CDR3 contains 13 residues. Germline CDR1 and CDR2: SEHNR and FQNEAQ (reference sequence). CDR3 region: CASSAQGDPPQHF. DNA of the CDR3: TGTGCCAGCAGCGCACAGGGGGATCCGCCCCAGCATTTT.

A few counts support this clonotype. The CDR3 reads CASSFGVNSGNTIYF. The CDR3 DNA follows: TGTGCCAGCAGCTTCGGGGTAAACTCTGGAAACACCATATATTTT. The chain recombines TRBV7-9 with TRBJ1-3, with D unresolved. This CDR3 has 15 amino acids. The germline V gene encodes CDR1 SEHNR and CDR2 FQNEAQ (reference sequence). Trimming removed 3 bases from V and 0 bases from J, with 9 bases in between.

The chain uses TRBV11-2 and TRBJ1-1; D not certain. Looked up from germline, CDR1 is SGHAT and CDR2 is FQNNGV. The V and J ends lost 5 bases and 1 base respectively, with 8 bases between them. The CDR3 length is 13 residues. As DNA, the CDR3 is TGTGCCAGCAGCCAAAGTCGGAACACTGAAGCTTTCTTT. Its translation is CASSQSRNTEAFF.

This clonotype showed up many times. The rearrangement uses TRBV28 and TRBJ1-1, with 7 bases lining up with TRBD1. Germline V CDR1 and CDR2: MDHEN, SYDVKM. Trimming removed 4 bases from V and 5 bases from J; junction bases left unmatched: 7. The CDR3 has 14 amino acids. The CDR3 region is CASSSGGSGTEAFF. CDR3 DNA: TGTGCCAGCAGTTCAGGGGGTTCTGGTACTGAAGCTTTCTTT. The full variable domain, its missing parts supplied by reference TRBV28 and TRBJ1-1, is DVKVTQSSRYLVKRTGEKVFLECVQDMDHENMFWYRQDPGLGLRLIYFSYDVKMKEKGDIPEGYSVSREKKERFSLILESASTNQTSMYLCASSSGGSGTEAFFGQGTRLTVV.

There are many counts of this clonotype. The rearrangement links TRBV18 to TRBJ1-1; D gene ambiguous. Germline values: CDR1 KGHSH, CDR2 LQKENI. The CDR3 length is 14 residues. V lost 2 bases and J lost 3, with 10 bases in between. This chain's CDR3 is CASSPAGRDTEAFF. In DNA, the CDR3 is TGTGCCAGCTCACCAGCTGGGAGGGACACTGAAGCTTTCTTT.

J is TRBJ1-3 and V is TRBV19; D gene ambiguous. In germline, CDR1 is LNHDA, CDR2 SQIVND (reference sequence). The germline V and J ends were trimmed by 7 bases and 3 bases, with 13 bases remaining between them. This CDR3 is built from 14 residues. The CDR3 spells CASKSAEYGNTIYF. CDR3 nucleotide sequence: TGTGCCAGTAAGTCAGCGGAATATGGAAACACCATATATTTT.

This clonotype showed up just a few times. Being one base from a much bigger clone, this may be a read error. V usage is TRBV6-5 and J usage is TRBJ2-3; D is possibly TRBD2 (5 bases). Germline V gene data show CDR1 as MNHEY and CDR2 as SVGAGI. The CDR3 totals 14 residues. V lost 6 bases to trimming and J lost 0 bases, with 10 bases between them. The CDR3: CASRIAYSTDTQYF. The CDR3 DNA reads as TGTGCCAGCAGGATAGCGTACAGCACAGATACGCAGTATTTT.

This clonotype was seen ten or more times. The chain couples TRBV10-3 to TRBJ2-2, with D perhaps matching TRBD1 (5 bases). Germline lookup yields CDR1 ENHRY and CDR2 SYGVKD. V was pared by 4 bases and J by 2 bases, with 11 bases between. The CDR3 extends over 15 amino acids. CDR3 protein: CAISGVTGNTGELFF. The CDR3 DNA reads TGTGCCATCAGTGGGGTAACAGGCAACACCGGGGAGCTGTTTTTT.

This clonotype was seen many times. V is TRBV7-8 and J is TRBJ2-3; 10 bases are a match to TRBD1. Germline assignment: CDR1 SGHVS and CDR2 FQNEAQ. Unmatched junction bases numbered 13, after V lost 2 bases and J lost 5 bases. This CDR3 is built from 18 residues. CDR3 protein: CASSLTFGPGQGLDTQYF. DNA for the CDR3: TGTGCCAGCAGCTTAACATTTGGCCCGGGACAGGGGTTAGATACGCAGTATTTT.

This clonotype showed up many times. The rearrangement joins TRBV5-6 to TRBJ2-3; D uncertain. Trimming took off 3 bases at V and 3 bases at J, with 11 bases between the two ends. CDR3 length equals 14 residues. CDR1 is SGHDT, CDR2 YYEEEE, per germline. The CDR3 protein is CASSWKDGTDTQYF. CDR3 coding DNA: TGTGCCAGCAGCTGGAAGGACGGGACAGATACGCAGTATTTT.

On this clonotype itself: A much larger clone lies a single base off, so this may be a read error. The CDR3 carries no conserved terminal phenylalanine or tryptophan, so it likely arises from a read error. This chain uses TRBV11-2 with TRBJ2-1; 7 positions agree with TRBD1. Germline V gene sequence: CDR1 SGHAT, CDR2 FQNNGV. With V trimmed by 3 bases and J by 0 bases, 5 bases remained unmatched. There are 16 residues in the CDR3. The CDR3 DNA sequence: TGTGCCAGCAGCTTGGACAGGTCGAGCTCCTACAATGAGCAGTTCTCC. Its protein product is CASSLDRSSSYNEQFS.

The rearrangement links TRBV4-1 to TRBJ1-5, with D possibly being TRBD1 (6 bases). CDR1 is MGHRA and CDR2 is YSYEKL in the germline V gene. Trimming left V 1 base short and J 1 base short, with 14 bases between. This CDR3 has 17 residues. The CDR3 DNA reads as TGCGCCAGCAGCCAAGGAATGATAGGGGGGAGCAATCAGCCCCAGCATTTT. This translates into CASSQGMIGGSNQPQHF.

J is TRBJ2-7 and V is TRBV28; D remains ambiguous. V shed 5 bases and J shed 0 bases, with 8 bases lying between them. Germline V lookup: CDR1 MDHEN, CDR2 SYDVKM. This CDR3 region has 13 residues. The CDR3 spells CASSPQDSYEQYF. The CDR3 DNA follows: TGTGCCAGCAGTCCCCAGGACTCCTACGAGCAGTACTTC. Filled out from reference TRBV28 and TRBJ2-7, the complete variable domain reads DVKVTQSSRYLVKRTGEKVFLECVQDMDHENMFWYRQDPGLGLRLIYFSYDVKMKEKGDIPEGYSVSREKKERFSLILESASTNQTSMYLCASSPQDSYEQYFGPGTRLTVT.

This clonotype has more than one count but fewer than ten. The chain joins TRBV12-3 or TRBV12-4 to TRBJ1-1; 7 nucleotides line up with TRBD1. V lost 3 bases to trimming and J lost 1 base; unmatched junction nucleotides: 2. CDR3 length: 14 residues. The CDR3 loop reads CASSLWDRNTEAFF. The CDR3 nucleotides are TGTGCCAGCAGTTTGTGGGACAGGAACACTGAAGCTTTCTTT.

This chain joins TRBV10-3 and TRBJ2-3; unclear D gene. V dropped 3 bases and J dropped 9 bases, with 16 bases sitting between them. There are 14 residues in the CDR3. Germline CDR1 is ENHRY and CDR2 is SYGVKD. The CDR3: CAISELHRTVTQYF. CDR3 sequence (DNA): TGTGCCATCAGTGAACTACACCGCACAGTCACGCAGTATTTT.

This clonotype showed up many times. V and J are TRBV28 and TRBJ2-1; 7 bases are shared with TRBD2. Per germline, CDR1 MDHEN and CDR2 SYDVKM. The CDR3 contains 11 residues. V lost 8 bases, J lost 9 bases, and 4 bases stayed unmatched. CDR3 loop: CASGGVSEQFF. The CDR3 DNA sequence: TGTGCCAGCGGGGGGGTTAGTGAGCAGTTCTTC.

A few counts support this clonotype. The chain couples TRBV6-5 to TRBJ1-4; TRBD1 aligns across 8 bases. The germline V gene encodes CDR1 MNHEY and CDR2 SVGAGI. V trimming: 0 bases; J trimming: 4 bases; junction bases outside the gene matches: 10. The CDR3 is made up of 18 amino acids. The CDR3 loop is CASSYSFLPGQGNEKLFF. CDR3 nucleotides: TGTGCCAGCAGTTACTCGTTTCTACCCGGACAGGGTAATGAAAAACTGTTTTTT.

This clonotype was seen many times. The V and J genes are TRBV12-3 or TRBV12-4 and TRBJ1-5; D unresolved. V dropped 3 bases and J dropped 4 bases, with 7 bases sitting between them. This CDR3 has 13 residues. This CDR3 reads CASSLVYNQPQHF. Written as DNA, the CDR3 is TGTGCCAGCAGTTTGGTCTATAATCAGCCCCAGCATTTT.

On this clonotype: In this CDR3 the conserved last residue, phenylalanine or tryptophan, is missing, so a read error is likely. This chain connects TRBV20-1 to TRBJ2-6; D is unresolved. There are 16 residues in the CDR3. Germline-derived CDR1 and CDR2 are DFQATT and SNEGSKA (reference sequence). Trimming took 0 bases from V and 4 from J, leaving 13 bases between them. The CDR3 nucleotides are TGCAGTGCTAGAGATCTCTCCTCCGCAGGGGCCAACGTCCTGACTCTC. Encoded protein: CSARDLSSAGANVLTL.

In this sample, this clonotype turned up a few times. V and J are TRBV2 and TRBJ2-5, with 13 bases aligning to TRBD2. The CDR3 sequence is 16 residues long. The germline V gene has CDR1 SNHLY and CDR2 FYNNEI. The V and J ends lost 3 bases and 5 bases, in that order; junction bases with no gene match: 6. The CDR3 protein is CASSDPGLAGVETQYF. For the CDR3, the DNA is TGTGCCAGCAGTGACCCTGGACTAGCGGGGGTGGAGACCCAGTACTTC.

This chain links TRBV12-3 or TRBV12-4 with TRBJ2-1; no reliable D call. The V end was cut by 6 bases, the J end by 1 base, with 13 bases between. The CDR3 is 15 residues long. The CDR3 nucleotides are TGTGCCAGCAGCTCCCCATTAGGGTCCTACAATGAGCAGTTCTTC. This translates into CASSSPLGSYNEQFF.

Turning to this clonotype: A read error may explain this, as a much larger clone is one base away. The genes are TRBV7-9 and TRBJ2-7; possibly TRBD1 or TRBD2 for D (5 bases each). Germline CDR1 SEHNR, CDR2 FQNEAQ (reference sequence). Trimming left V 5 bases short and J 5 bases short, with 16 bases between. The CDR3 has 14 amino acids. CDR3 DNA: TGTGCCAGCAGCACTCGGGACGTCGTCGACGAGCAGTACTTC. This codes for CASSTRDVVDEQYF.

This clonotype was counted ten times or more. The chain combines TRBV5-1 with TRBJ2-3; 8 bases fit TRBD1. V lost 0 bases and J lost 1; bases outside the gene matches: 1. The CDR3 contains 15 residues. Per the germline V gene, CDR1 is SGHRS and CDR2 is YFSETQ. DNA for the CDR3: TGCGCCAGCAGCTTGGTGGGACAGGGCACAGATACGCAGTATTTT. Protein sequence: CASSLVGQGTDTQYF.

This clonotype was seen many times. The CDR3 region has the DNA TGTGCCAGCAGCTTGAGCGGGGGGGTTTACAATGAGCAGTTCTTC. Its protein product is CASSLSGGVYNEQFF. V usage is TRBV7-9 and J usage is TRBJ2-1; the match to TRBD2 covers 10 bases. The CDR3 contains 15 residues. V lost 3 bases and J lost 4; bases outside the gene matches: 3. Germline assignment: CDR1 SEHNR and CDR2 FQNEAQ (reference sequence).

The table lists this clonotype with a few counts. CDR3 region: CSVLRGQGTYEQYF. DNA of the CDR3: TGCAGCGTTCTCCGCGGACAGGGCACCTACGAGCAGTACTTC. The gene calls are TRBV29-1 and TRBJ2-7; 8 bases are a match to TRBD1. This CDR3 contains 14 residues. Trimming took 5 bases from V and 2 from J; bases not matched to a gene: 8. CDR1 and CDR2 (germline): SQVTM, ANQGSEA.

This clonotype was counted ten times or more. The V call is TRBV28, the J call TRBJ2-7; perhaps TRBD2 as D (7 bases). V lost 3 bases to trimming and J lost 4 bases, with 22 bases between them. This CDR3 has 17 residues. In germline, CDR1 is MDHEN, CDR2 SYDVKM. CDR3 sequence (DNA): TGTGCCAGCAGTTTTTTTGTGGGGGGGCGCAAGAAATACGAGCAGTACTTC. It translates to CASSFFVGGRKKYEQYF. Full variable domain (rest looked up from reference TRBV28 and TRBJ2-7): DVKVTQSSRYLVKRTGEKVFLECVQDMDHENMFWYRQDPGLGLRLIYFSYDVKMKEKGDIPEGYSVSREKKERFSLILESASTNQTSMYLCASSFFVGGRKKYEQYFGPGTRLTVT.